This record concerns one TCR beta chain sequence. This entry belongs to a study of shared T cell receptors in the human thymus. This CDR3 spans 19 amino acids. V lost 5 bases and J 1 base, leaving 23 bases between the germline ends. CDR1 and CDR2 (germline): MDHEN, SYDVKM. The table came from immunoSEQ multiplex PCR; TCRdb's copy has only in-frame clones and leaves some out. Of hundreds of thousands of clones in the sample, about 87% were seen once. The sample was also reused in another study, on human thymus T cells. That work states: It looked as if thymic and blood repertoires used V and J genes in a biased way.

The chain employs TRBV28 and TRBJ1-4; possible D gene TRBD1, 6 bases. What was sequenced was thymocytes. This TCR was recovered from a boy in the first two years of life with a congenital heart defect. The CDR3 here is CASSPRSGTGFLTNEKLFF. CDR3 in DNA: TGTGCCAGCAGTCCCCGTTCCGGTACAGGGTTTTTAACTAATGAAAAACTGTTTTTT.